This section outlines one T cell receptor (beta chain) sequence together with its context. Its antigen remains unidentified. V lost 3 bases and J 1 base, leaving 14 bases between the germline ends. CDR3 length: 17 amino acids. Per germline, CDR1 SGHNT and CDR2 YYREEE (reference sequence). This sample was included in a study of shared clonotypes between healthy human individuals. Overall study results and limits: The naive CD4 repertoires of a handful of donors were compared, and approximately 4.7% of clonotypes were shared. Sequencing of the sorted subsets was shown by rarefaction to be incomplete despite large depth.

Each subset's genomic DNA was split evenly across several immunoSEQ plates. TCRdb's copy holds only in-frame clones and misses some; the assay was immunoSEQ multiplex PCR. The sample holds under 600,000 clones, 95% to 98% seen once. Positively selected for CCR7, the CD45RO-negative cells used as naive CD8 cells excluded terminally differentiated effector memory CD45RA+ cells. The sample consisted of naive CD8+ T cells sorted from blood. This clonotype was obtained from a man aged 25-45 years in good health. The chain has TRBV5-4 and TRBJ2-6; the D gene is possibly TRBD1 (6 bases). This CDR3 reads CASSSTGLGSGANVLTF. CDR3 bases: TGTGCCAGCAGCTCTACAGGGTTGGGTTCTGGGGCCAACGTCCTGACTTTC. Supplemented by reference TRBV5-4 and TRBJ2-6, the full variable domain reads ETGVTQSPTHLIKTRGQQVTLRCSSQSGHNTVSWYQQALGQGPQFIFQYYREEENGRGNFPPRFSGLQFPNYSSELNVNALELDDSALYLCASSSTGLGSGANVLTFGAGSRLTVL.